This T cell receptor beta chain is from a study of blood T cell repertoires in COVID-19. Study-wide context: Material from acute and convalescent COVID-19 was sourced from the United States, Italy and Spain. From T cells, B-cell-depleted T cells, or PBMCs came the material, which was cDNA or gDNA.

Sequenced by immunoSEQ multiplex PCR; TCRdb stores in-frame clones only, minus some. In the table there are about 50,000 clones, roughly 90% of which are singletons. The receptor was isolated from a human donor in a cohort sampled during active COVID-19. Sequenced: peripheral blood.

The DNA of the CDR3 is TGCGCCAGCAGCCAAGTAGGAGCGGAGGAGCAGTTCTTC. Translating gives CASSQVGAEEQFF. The chain carries TRBV4-1 and TRBJ2-1; tentative D call: TRBD2 (5 bases). V was trimmed by 1 base and J by 10 bases, leaving 11 bases between them. Germline assignment: CDR1 MGHRA and CDR2 YSYEKL. This CDR3 is 13 amino acids long.